The 20 T cell receptor beta chains below all came from one sample that was sequenced in a study of CXCR3-negative and CXCR3-positive naive CD8 T cells. Their recognized antigens are unknown. General study findings and limits: CXCR3-positive naive cells carried more hydrophobic TRB CDR3s than CXCR3-negative ones.

UMI-labeled TRB cDNA libraries were prepared by 5' RACE. Reprocessing the 5' RACE reads, TCRdb reports a single entry for every CDR3 protein and omits DNA. Found here are tens of thousands of distinct CDR3 sequences; the top ten clones hold around 5%. Sequencing was carried out using naive CXCR3+ CD8+ T cells from blood. The sample's subset: CD45RO-CCR7+CD27+CD95- naive CD8+ T cells expressing CXCR3 (TNR3+). Receptor source: a human donor in good health. Some clones in this sample may be carry-over from other donors' samples.

The chain has TRBV4-2 and TRBJ2-1; without DNA, the TCRdb call of TRBD2 cannot be checked. The CDR3 runs 15 residues. Germline assignment: CDR1 LGHNA and CDR2 YNFKEQ. The CDR3 sequence is CASSLGSGTSNEQFF.

The chain links TRBV6-6 to TRBJ1-1; TCRdb reports TRBD1, a call that lacks DNA to check it against. This CDR3 spans 13 amino acids. The germline V gene encodes CDR1 MNHNY and CDR2 SVGAGI (reference sequence). CDR3 sequence: CASMGGENTEAFF.

This chain connects TRBV29-1 to TRBJ1-2; TCRdb selects TRBD1, and the lack of DNA leaves this call unchecked. The CDR3 is 13 residues long. Per the germline V gene, CDR1 is SQVTM and CDR2 is ANQGSEA. The CDR3 loop is CSVVASGDYGYTF.

CDR3 protein: CSGQGPFEAFF. The chain has TRBV29-1 and TRBJ1-1. Germline V gene data show CDR1 as SQVTM and CDR2 as ANQGSEA. CDR3 length: 11 amino acids.

The rearrangement links TRBV29-1 to TRBJ2-2. CDR1 is SQVTM and CDR2 is ANQGSEA in the germline V gene. The CDR3 is made up of 13 amino acids. The chain's CDR3 is CSTKDVNTGELFF.

The chain links TRBV27 to TRBJ2-1; the TCRdb call, TRBD2, lacks DNA for checking. CDR1 and CDR2 (germline): MNHEY, SMNVEV (reference sequence). The CDR3 runs to 17 residues. CDR3 sequence: CASFATAGTTNSNEQFF.

The CDR3: CASSSAQAIGYTF. The V call is TRBV11-2, the J call TRBJ1-2; without DNA, the TCRdb call of TRBD1 cannot be checked. The CDR3 loop spans 13 amino acids. The V gene's germline CDR1 is SGHAT and CDR2 FQNNGV.

The gene calls are TRBV29-1 and TRBJ1-3; without DNA, the TCRdb call of TRBD1 cannot be checked. Per germline, CDR1 SQVTM and CDR2 ANQGSEA. This CDR3 is 16 amino acids long. CDR3 amino acids: CSVELLVAGSGNTIYF.

The CDR3 sequence: CASGSGRPLHF. The chain employs TRBV13 and TRBJ1-6. The CDR3 has 11 residues. Per germline, CDR1 PRHDT and CDR2 FYEKMQ (reference sequence). Looking up the rest from reference TRBV13 and TRBJ1-6 gives the full variable domain: AAGVIQSPRHLIKEKRETATLKCYPIPRHDTVYWYQQGPGQDPQFLISFYEKMQSDKGSIPDRFSAQQFSDYHSELNMSSLELGDSALYFCASGSGRPLHFGNGTRLTVT.

The CDR3 is CASSLAGTGLNYEQYF. The V call is TRBV7-9, the J call TRBJ2-7; TCRdb gives TRBD1 as the D gene, but with no DNA this cannot be confirmed. This CDR3 is built from 16 residues. CDR1 is SEHNR, CDR2 FQNEAQ, per germline (reference sequence).

The CDR3 sequence: CASSSIPGLEPDTQYF. The rearrangement uses TRBV28 and TRBJ2-3; TCRdb gives TRBD2 as the D gene, but with no DNA this cannot be confirmed. The CDR3 totals 16 residues. The germline V gene encodes CDR1 MDHEN and CDR2 SYDVKM. Using reference TRBV28 and TRBJ2-3 for the parts outside the CDR3, the full variable domain is DVKVTQSSRYLVKRTGEKVFLECVQDMDHENMFWYRQDPGLGLRLIYFSYDVKMKEKGDIPEGYSVSREKKERFSLILESASTNQTSMYLCASSSIPGLEPDTQYFGPGTRLTVL.

V is TRBV20-1 and J is TRBJ2-3; no DNA is available, so the TRBD2 call from TCRdb remains unchecked. Looked up from germline, CDR1 is DFQATT and CDR2 is SNEGSKA (reference sequence). This CDR3 contains 14 residues. CDR3 residues: CSVRGDLEPDTQYF.

The V gene is TRBV30, the J gene TRBJ2-1; TCRdb lists TRBD2, though no DNA is available to test this call. This CDR3 has 15 amino acids. CDR1 GTSNPN and CDR2 SVGIG come from the germline V gene (reference sequence). The chain's CDR3 is CAWNGVAGATNEQFF.

The chain recombines TRBV29-1 with TRBJ2-3; TCRdb's assignment of TRBD1 cannot be checked, as there is no DNA. The CDR3 is 12 amino acids. Per the germline V gene, CDR1 is SQVTM and CDR2 is ANQGSEA. The CDR3 spells CSVVTGGDTQYF.

The V and J genes are TRBV5-5 and TRBJ2-3; with no DNA, the TCRdb D assignment of TRBD2 cannot be verified. The CDR3 runs 15 residues. Germline CDR1 is SGHKS and CDR2 is YYEKEE (reference sequence). This chain's CDR3 is CASGNQQGGRDTQYF.

V gene TRBV7-9 combines with J gene TRBJ2-1. The germline V gene has CDR1 SEHNR and CDR2 FQNEAQ (reference sequence). The CDR3 contains 12 residues. CDR3 sequence reads: CASSGAGGEQFF.

V and J are TRBV29-1 and TRBJ2-7. Germline V gene lookup returns CDR1 SQVTM and CDR2 ANQGSEA. The CDR3 covers 11 residues. The CDR3 loop reads CSVEQLYEQYF.

The V gene is TRBV2, the J gene TRBJ2-7; TCRdb names TRBD1, which stays unverified in the absence of DNA. The CDR3 is 15 residues long. Germline CDR1 and CDR2: SNHLY and FYNNEI. The CDR3 is CASREQGALVYEQYF.

This chain joins TRBV6-2 or TRBV6-3 and TRBJ1-1; TCRdb's D call, TRBD1, is unchecked because there is no DNA. Germline V gene data show CDR1 as MNHEY and CDR2 as SVGEGT. CDR3 size: 15 residues. CDR3 loop: CASSYYRGLNTEAFF.

The rearrangement uses TRBV7-8 and TRBJ2-7; TCRdb designates TRBD1, a call that cannot be tested without DNA. CDR3 length equals 16 residues. CDR1 and CDR2 (germline): SGHVS, FQNEAQ. CDR3 sequence: CASSPIGGQGFYEQYF.